This T cell receptor (beta chain) is from a study of blood T cell repertoires in COVID-19. As for the study in general: Sites across the United States, Italy and Spain contributed samples from acute and convalescent COVID-19. T cells, B-cell-depleted T cells, or PBMCs supplied cDNA or gDNA.

Deletions cut 1 base from V and 0 bases from J, with 9 bases between. CDR1 is SGHAT, CDR2 FQNNGV, per germline. This CDR3 has 16 amino acids. Produced via immunoSEQ multiplex PCR; TCRdb's table is partial and in-frame only. The sample comprises 95,000 to 150,000 clones, approximately 90% of which are singletons, and 1.5% rests with the top ten. The rearrangement joins TRBV11-2 to TRBJ2-2; D ambiguous. Sequenced: peripheral blood. The sequence was obtained from a human donor in a cohort sampled during active COVID-19. CDR3 residues: CASSLGQYANTGELFF. CDR3 nucleotide sequence: TGTGCCAGCAGCTTAGGGCAGTACGCGAACACCGGGGAGCTGTTTTTT.